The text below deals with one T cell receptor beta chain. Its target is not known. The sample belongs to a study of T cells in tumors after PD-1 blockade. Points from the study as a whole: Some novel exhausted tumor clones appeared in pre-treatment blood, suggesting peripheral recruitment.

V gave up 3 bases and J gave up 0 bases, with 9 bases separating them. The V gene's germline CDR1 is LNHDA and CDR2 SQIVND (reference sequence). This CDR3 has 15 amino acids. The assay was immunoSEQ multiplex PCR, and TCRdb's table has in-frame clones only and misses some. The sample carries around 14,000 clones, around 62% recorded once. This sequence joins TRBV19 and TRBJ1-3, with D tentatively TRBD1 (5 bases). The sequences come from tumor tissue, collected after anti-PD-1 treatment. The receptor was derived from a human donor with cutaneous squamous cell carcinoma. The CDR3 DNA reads TGTGCCAGTAGTATTCGACAGATCTCTGGAAACACCATATATTTT. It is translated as CASSIRQISGNTIYF.